This is a list of T cell receptor beta chains from one sample in a study of T cells in Graves' hyperthyroidism and ophthalmopathy. TCRdb called the multiplex PCR reads again in MiXCR, with one record for every CDR3 protein. The sample has around 180,000 distinct CDR3 sequences, 17% seen once. Sequencing was carried out using blood. The receptors here all came from a woman in her forties or fifties with Graves' hyperthyroidism. The CDR3 runs from the conserved cysteine through the conserved F or W. D genes are given only for firm matches. Where a row states a size, it is once, few, many or the class of an expanded clone; other rows omit it.

clone size,CDR3 length,J gene,D gene,V gene,CDR3 DNA,CDR3 protein
many,16,TRBJ1-1,TRBD1,TRBV14,TGTGCCAGCAGCCCATTCCCATGGCAGGGGGGTAATGAAGCTTTCTTT,CASSPFPWQGGNEAFF
many,15,TRBJ2-5,TRBD2,TRBV12-3/TRBV12-4,TGTGCCAGCAGGCGCGGGGGGCTGTACCAAGAGACCCAGTACTTC,CASRRGGLYQETQYF
-,14,TRBJ2-1,TRBD1,TRBV4-2,TGTGCCAGCAGCCCCCGGGACAGACCCAATGAGCAGTTCTTC,CASSPRDRPNEQFF
many,15,TRBJ2-7,-,TRBV2,TGTGCCAGCAGTGCGGGTCTTGTTAGCTCCTACGAGCAGTACTTC,CASSAGLVSSYEQYF
many,17,TRBJ2-7,TRBD2,TRBV2,TGTGCCAGCAGTCTGGGACTAGCGGGGGGGCGCTTCTACGAGCAGTACTTC,CASSLGLAGGRFYEQYF
many,13,TRBJ2-1,-,TRBV27,TGTGCCAGCAGTTTAACCCCTGTAAATGAGCAGTTCTTC,CASSLTPVNEQFF
-,14,TRBJ2-1,TRBD2,TRBV4-1,TGCGCCAGCAGTAGGAGCGGGAGTAGTAATGAGCAGTTCTTC,CASSRSGSSNEQFF
many,19,TRBJ1-6,TRBD1,TRBV6-2/TRBV6-3,TGTGCCAGCAGTTACCCCGGACAGGGGATAAACTCGAAAAATTCACCCCTCCACTTT,CASSYPGQGINSKNSPLHF
once,17,TRBJ2-1,TRBD2,TRBV3-1,TGTGCCAGCAGCCAAGAGGCTAGCGGGACTGGGTACAATGAGCAGTTCTTC,CASSQEASGTGYNEQFF
many,13,TRBJ2-3,-,TRBV7-2,TGTGCCAGCAGCTTAAGGCATGCGGATACGCAGTATTTT,CASSLRHADTQYF
many,13,TRBJ2-7,TRBD2,TRBV20-1,TGCAGTGCTCCTCGGACTAGCGGGATCGAGCAGTACTTC,CSAPRTSGIEQYF
many,18,TRBJ1-5,TRBD1,TRBV7-8,TGTGCCAGCAGCTTAGCGGGAGGGACAGGGCGAAGAAATCAGCCCCAGCATTTT,CASSLAGGTGRRNQPQHF
-,13,TRBJ1-3,-,TRBV9,TGTGCCAGCAGCGTGGTCACCGGGGACACCATATATTTT,CASSVVTGDTIYF
many,13,TRBJ2-7,-,TRBV10-3,TGTGCCGTCTTAGCGGACATTACCCACGAGCAGTACTTC,CAVLADITHEQYF
many,14,TRBJ1-6,-,TRBV14,TGTGCCAGCAGCCAAGAAGCAGGTCTTTCACCCCTCCACTTT,CASSQEAGLSPLHF
many,17,TRBJ2-1,TRBD2,TRBV7-3,TGTGCCAGCAGCTTAACGGTCAGCGGGGGACCTAACAATGAGCAGTTCTTC,CASSLTVSGGPNNEQFF
-,15,TRBJ1-4,-,TRBV18,TGTGCCAGCTCACCTTCGATCGACAGTCGTGCAAAACTGTTTTTT,CASSPSIDSRAKLFF
many,14,TRBJ2-7,-,TRBV2,TGTGCCAGCTCCCCACGGGGACTTTCGGACGAGCAGTACTTC,CASSPRGLSDEQYF
many,16,TRBJ1-5,-,TRBV5-1,TGCGCCAGCAGCTTAGGCCCAACAGGGAACAATCAGCCCCAGCATTTT,CASSLGPTGNNQPQHF
many,14,TRBJ1-1,-,TRBV3-1,TGTGCCAGCAGCCAAGATGGAGCCGACGGGAAAGCTTTCTTT,CASSQDGADGKAFF
many,14,TRBJ2-1,TRBD2,TRBV5-1,TGCGCCAGCAGCTTGATCAACGGGGGGGTAGGGCAGTTCTTC,CASSLINGGVGQFF
few,15,TRBJ2-2,TRBD2,TRBV3-1,TGTGCCAGCAGGCCTAGCGGGTCCAACACCGGGGAGCTGTTTTTT,CASRPSGSNTGELFF
many,14,TRBJ2-3,-,TRBV5-1,TGCGCCAGCAGCTCCATAACCGGGACAGATACGCAGTATTTT,CASSSITGTDTQYF
many,14,TRBJ2-5,-,TRBV6-2/TRBV6-3,TGTGCCAGCAGTTACTTTTCAGTTGTGGAGACCCAGTACTTC,CASSYFSVVETQYF
many,12,TRBJ2-5,-,TRBV12-3/TRBV12-4,TGTGCCAGCAGTCAACTCCAAGGGGATGCGTACTTC,CASSQLQGDAYF
many,13,TRBJ2-7,-,TRBV28,TGTGCCAGCAGGGTAGGAGGGCCCTACGAGCAGTACTTC,CASRVGGPYEQYF
many,14,TRBJ2-7,TRBD1,TRBV7-2,TGTGCCAGCAGCTCGGGACAGGCCTCCTACGAGCAGTACTTC,CASSSGQASYEQYF
many,15,TRBJ1-2,-,TRBV7-8,TGTGCCAGCAGCTCCTCCCGCTGGGACGCCTATGGCTACACCTTC,CASSSSRWDAYGYTF
many,15,TRBJ2-1,-,TRBV7-6,TGTGCCAGCAGCCGCTCGGGTTTGGGGAGGAATGAGCAGTTCTTC,CASSRSGLGRNEQFF
-,18,TRBJ2-7,TRBD2,TRBV2,TGTGCCAGCAGTGAACTCTACGGGACTAGCGGCAATTCCTACGAGCAGTACTTC,CASSELYGTSGNSYEQYF
many,19,TRBJ1-1,TRBD1,TRBV7-9,TGTGCCAGCAGCTCGTCGGGTGACAGGGGGCGCCCATTTAACACTGAAGCTTTCTTT,CASSSSGDRGRPFNTEAFF
many,15,TRBJ2-7,-,TRBV6-6,TGTGCCAGCAGTTACTCGACTGATGGGTCCTACGAGCAGTACTTC,CASSYSTDGSYEQYF
many,17,TRBJ1-3,-,TRBV18,TGTGCCAGCTCACGGGCAAGCCGGAGTTCAGGCGGAAACACCATATATTTT,CASSRASRSSGGNTIYF
many,23,TRBJ2-2,TRBD1,TRBV20-1,TGCAGTGCTAGAGATTGGGTCCTCGTTTCAGGGGAGGACAGGGGGCGCAACACCGGGGAGCTGTTTTTT,CSARDWVLVSGEDRGRNTGELFF
-,15,TRBJ2-2,-,TRBV4-1,TGCGCCAGCAGCCAAGCCGGGGCGAACACCGGGGAGCTGTTTTTT,CASSQAGANTGELFF
-,13,TRBJ2-1,-,TRBV13,TGTGCCAGCAGCATCAGGGTTGGGAATGAGCAGTTCTTC,CASSIRVGNEQFF
many,13,TRBJ2-1,TRBD2,TRBV10-3,TGTGCCATTCAAGCGGGGGGTGGAAATGAGCAGTTCTTC,CAIQAGGGNEQFF
-,15,TRBJ1-6,TRBD1,TRBV5-8,TGTGCCAGCGGACAGGGGAGCTCCTATAATTCACCCCTCCACTTT,CASGQGSSYNSPLHF
many,12,TRBJ2-1,TRBD1,TRBV5-1,TGCGCCAGCAGCCCGACAGGGATGGGGCAGTTCTTC,CASSPTGMGQFF
-,20,TRBJ2-4,TRBD2,TRBV7-9,TGTGCCAGCAGCACCAATCCCGGGACTAGCGGGCCGACCCTCAAAAACATTCAGTACTTC,CASSTNPGTSGPTLKNIQYF
many,15,TRBJ2-5,TRBD2,TRBV2,TGTGCCAGCAGGCGTCTAGCGGGGGGGCCAGAGACCCAGTACTTC,CASRRLAGGPETQYF
many,15,TRBJ1-4,TRBD1,TRBV28,TGTGCCAGCAGACCAGGGGGCGCGTCCGGTGAAAAACTGTTTTTT,CASRPGGASGEKLFF
many,17,TRBJ2-3,-,TRBV2,TGTGCCAGCAGTGAAGGGTTACGACGGGGACCCACAGATACGCAGTATTTT,CASSEGLRRGPTDTQYF
-,15,TRBJ2-2,-,TRBV5-1,TGCGCCAGCGTCATGGGGGTTCCGAACACCGGGGAGCTGTTTTTT,CASVMGVPNTGELFF
many,16,TRBJ1-4,-,TRBV14,TGTGCCAGCAGCCAATTCCTTGGACAGAGGAATGAAAAACTGTTTTTT,CASSQFLGQRNEKLFF
many,13,TRBJ2-1,-,TRBV13,TGTGCCAGCAGCTTAGGGCAGGGCAATGAGCAGTTCTTC,CASSLGQGNEQFF
-,13,TRBJ1-1,TRBD1,TRBV7-9,TGTGCCAGCAGCTTGAAACAGGGGGCGAAGGCTTTCTTT,CASSLKQGAKAFF
many,15,TRBJ2-2,TRBD2,TRBV2,TGTGCCAGCAGAACTAGCGGGGGGGCCACCGGGGAGCTGTTTTTT,CASRTSGGATGELFF
many,14,TRBJ1-1,-,TRBV20-1,TGCAGTGCTAGTTTACGCAGAACGAACACTGAAGCTTTCTTT,CSASLRRTNTEAFF
-,15,TRBJ1-5,-,TRBV5-1,TGCGCCAGCAGCTTGGACAGGGTCGGCAATCAGCCCCAGCATTTT,CASSLDRVGNQPQHF